The 11 T cell receptor beta chains reported below all come from one sample, sequenced in a study of CD8 T cells in Susac syndrome. Random hexamers primed reverse transcription of 0.5 to 1 ug RNA. TCRdb fed the immunoSEQ multiplex PCR reads into MiXCR, producing one record per CDR3 protein. The sample has hundreds of thousands of distinct CDR3 sequences, 90% to 96% seen once; the top ten hold roughly 0.1%. The sequenced material came from CD4+ T cells from PBMCs. These receptors all stem from a human donor with Susac syndrome.

This clonotype occurred once. CDR3 nucleotides: TGCGCCAGCAGCTTGAGTGGACTACCACACAATGAGCAGTTCTTC. Translated: CASSLSGLPHNEQFF. The V and J genes are TRBV5-1 and TRBJ2-1; a weak D match, TRBD2 (6 bases). In germline, CDR1 is SGHRS, CDR2 YFSETQ. Trimming cost V 1 base and J 5 bases, with 13 bases left between them. The CDR3 runs to 15 residues.

The CDR3 DNA is TGTGCCAGCTCACCACAGGCGGTGGCCGGGGAGCTGTTTTTT. Translated: CASSPQAVAGELFF. The V call is TRBV18, the J call TRBJ2-2; D is unclear. The CDR3 runs to 14 residues. Germline V lookup: CDR1 KGHSH, CDR2 LQKENI. Deletions cut 1 base from V and 6 bases from J, with 9 bases between.

The rearrangement joins TRBV4-1 to TRBJ1-1; 9 bases are a match to TRBD1. Per the germline V gene, CDR1 is MGHRA and CDR2 is YSYEKL. Germline trimming cut 2 bases from V and 7 bases from J; bases unmatched to any gene: 11. CDR3 length: 16 amino acids. CDR3 loop: CASSQIPGQGMGEAFF. Written as DNA, the CDR3 is TGCGCCAGCAGCCAAATTCCGGGACAGGGTATGGGTGAAGCTTTCTTT.

This chain connects TRBV29-1 to TRBJ1-5; 9 nucleotides agree with TRBD1. The CDR3 runs 13 residues. Germline V gene lookup returns CDR1 SQVTM and CDR2 ANQGSEA. V lost 3 bases to trimming and J lost 4 bases; unmatched junction nucleotides: 1. In DNA form, the CDR3 reads TGCAGCGTTGAGACAGGGGGAAATCAGCCCCAGCATTTT. This sequence encodes CSVETGGNQPQHF.

The V gene is TRBV11-2, the J gene TRBJ2-3; D unresolved. With 2 bases removed from V and 1 base from J, the gap between germline ends came to 10 bases. The CDR3 extends over 15 amino acids. Looked up from germline, CDR1 is SGHAT and CDR2 is FQNNGV. The CDR3 loop reads CASSLIFGGTDTQYF. CDR3 coding DNA: TGTGCCAGCAGCTTAATTTTTGGAGGCACAGATACGCAGTATTTT.

The CDR3 loop reads CASSFRAGGSTDTQYF. The CDR3 DNA reads TGTGCCAGCAGTTTTCGTGCGGGAGGATCCACAGATACGCAGTATTTT. The gene calls are TRBV27 and TRBJ2-3; 8 nucleotides align to TRBD2. Germline V CDR1 and CDR2: MNHEY, SMNVEV (reference sequence). The junction had 7 bases not matched to a gene; V was cut back by 3 bases and J by 2 bases. This CDR3 has 16 residues.

The chain combines TRBV20-1 with TRBJ1-1; the D gene is possibly TRBD1 (6 bases). This CDR3 spans 12 amino acids. Germline V gene data show CDR1 as DFQATT and CDR2 as SNEGSKA (reference sequence). V was trimmed by 7 bases and J by 6 bases, leaving 15 bases between them. The CDR3 coding sequence is TGCAGTGTCCGGGGGGCGTACGCTGAAGCTTTCTTT. Amino acids: CSVRGAYAEAFF.

The CDR3 bases are TGTGCCAGCAGTTACGACAGGCAGTCTGAAAAACTGTTTTTT. Translating gives CASSYDRQSEKLFF. V and J are TRBV27 and TRBJ1-4; a weak D match, TRBD1 (6 bases). This CDR3 spans 14 amino acids. Germline assignment: CDR1 MNHEY and CDR2 SMNVEV (reference sequence). V dropped 4 bases and J dropped 7 bases, with 13 bases sitting between them.

V and J are TRBV7-2 and TRBJ1-1, with no clear D. The length of the CDR3 is 17 residues. In germline, CDR1 is SGHTA, CDR2 FQGNSA. V was clipped by 5 bases and J by 0 bases, with 19 bases between them. CDR3 protein: CASSPMRHSEMNTEAFF. The CDR3 DNA is TGTGCCAGCAGCCCAATGCGGCACAGCGAAATGAACACTGAAGCTTTCTTT.

This sequence joins TRBV5-4 and TRBJ2-5; D uncertain. V was clipped by 6 bases and J by 3 bases, with 12 bases between them. The CDR3 contains 13 residues. Germline-derived CDR1 and CDR2 are SGHNT and YYREEE (reference sequence). The CDR3 loop reads CASTPDRKETQYF. CDR3 nucleotides: TGTGCCAGCACCCCGGATAGGAAAGAGACCCAGTACTTC.

The chain joins TRBV29-1 to TRBJ1-1, with D uncertain. Trimming took off 5 bases at V and 9 bases at J, with 10 bases between the two ends. Germline values: CDR1 SQVTM, CDR2 ANQGSEA. The CDR3 has 10 amino acids. As DNA, the CDR3 is TGCAGCGTTTTTCAGGACCAAGCTTTCTTT. The encoded protein is CSVFQDQAFF.